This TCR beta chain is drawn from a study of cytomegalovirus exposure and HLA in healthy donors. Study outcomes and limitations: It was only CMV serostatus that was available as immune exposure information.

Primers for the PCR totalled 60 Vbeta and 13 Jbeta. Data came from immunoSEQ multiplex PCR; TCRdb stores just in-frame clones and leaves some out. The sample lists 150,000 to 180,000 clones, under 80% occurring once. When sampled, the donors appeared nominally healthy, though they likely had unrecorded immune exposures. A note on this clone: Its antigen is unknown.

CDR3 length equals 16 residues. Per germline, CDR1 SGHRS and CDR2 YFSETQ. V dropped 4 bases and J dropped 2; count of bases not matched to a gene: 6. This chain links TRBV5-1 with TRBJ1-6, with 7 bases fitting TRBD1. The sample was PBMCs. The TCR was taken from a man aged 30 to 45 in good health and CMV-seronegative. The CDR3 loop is CASSRGQDTYNSPLHF. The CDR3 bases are TGCGCCAGCAGCAGAGGACAGGACACCTATAATTCACCCCTCCACTTT.